One and the same sample provided the 2 T cell receptor beta chains below, sequenced in a study of T cells after yellow fever vaccination. Via MiXCR, TCRdb re-called the 5' RACE reads, giving one row per CDR3 protein. The data show some 320,000 distinct CDR3 sequences, with roughly 4.3% seen just once and just under 20% held by the top ten. The sample was PBMCs, taken 15 days after the yellow fever booster vaccination. These receptors came from a man aged 18 to 29 who received the YFV17D yellow fever vaccine.

This clonotype was recorded many times. The chain couples TRBV5-1 to TRBJ1-1; maybe TRBD1 (5 bases). Germline V CDR1 and CDR2: SGHRS, YFSETQ. The CDR3 covers 15 residues. Trimming took 4 bases from V and 0 from J, leaving 13 bases between them. In DNA form, the CDR3 reads TGCGCCAGCAGCCCCACGACAGATATGAACACTGAAGCTTTCTTT. Its protein is CASSPTTDMNTEAFF.

In its sample, this clonotype was seen a few times. The rearrangement uses TRBV29-1 and TRBJ1-1, with a possible D match to TRBD1 (5 bases). The CDR3 length is 13 residues. Germline V CDR1 and CDR2: SQVTM, ANQGSEA. V was trimmed by 3 bases and J by 5 bases, leaving 13 bases between them. CDR3 nucleotides: TGCAGCGTTGAGCGGGGGTCGGAGACTGAAGCTTTCTTT. This gives the protein CSVERGSETEAFF.